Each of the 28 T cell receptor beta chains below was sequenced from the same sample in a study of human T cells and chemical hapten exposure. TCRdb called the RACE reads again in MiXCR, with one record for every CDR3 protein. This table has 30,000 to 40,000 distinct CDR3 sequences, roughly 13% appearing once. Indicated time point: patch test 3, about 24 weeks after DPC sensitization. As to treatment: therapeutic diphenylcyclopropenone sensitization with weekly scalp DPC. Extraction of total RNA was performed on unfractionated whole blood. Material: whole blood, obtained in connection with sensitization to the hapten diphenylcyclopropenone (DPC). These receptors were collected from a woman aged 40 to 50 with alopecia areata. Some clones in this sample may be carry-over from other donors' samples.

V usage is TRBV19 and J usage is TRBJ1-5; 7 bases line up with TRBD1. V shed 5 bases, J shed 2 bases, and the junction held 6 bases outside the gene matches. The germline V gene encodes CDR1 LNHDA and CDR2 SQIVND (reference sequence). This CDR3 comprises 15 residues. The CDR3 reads CASSSRGVRNQPQHF. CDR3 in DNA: TGTGCCAGTAGTTCCAGGGGGGTTCGCAATCAGCCCCAGCATTTT. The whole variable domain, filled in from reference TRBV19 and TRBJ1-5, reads DGGITQSPKYLFRKEGQNVTLSCEQNLNHDAMYWYRQDPGQGLRLIYYSQIVNDFQKGDIAEGYSVSREKKESFPLTVTSAQKNPTAFYLCASSSRGVRNQPQHFGDGTRLSIL.

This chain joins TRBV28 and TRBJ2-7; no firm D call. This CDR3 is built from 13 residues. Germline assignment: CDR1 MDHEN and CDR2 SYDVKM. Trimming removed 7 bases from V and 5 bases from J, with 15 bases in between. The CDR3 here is CASTSPATHEQYF. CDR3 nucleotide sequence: TGTGCCAGCACGTCTCCAGCCACCCACGAGCAGTACTTC.

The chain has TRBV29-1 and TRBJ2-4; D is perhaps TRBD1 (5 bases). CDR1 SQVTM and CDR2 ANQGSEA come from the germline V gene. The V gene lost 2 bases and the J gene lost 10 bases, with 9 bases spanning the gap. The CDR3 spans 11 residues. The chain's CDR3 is CSVELQGIQYF. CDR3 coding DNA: TGCAGCGTTGAACTTCAGGGAATTCAGTACTTC.

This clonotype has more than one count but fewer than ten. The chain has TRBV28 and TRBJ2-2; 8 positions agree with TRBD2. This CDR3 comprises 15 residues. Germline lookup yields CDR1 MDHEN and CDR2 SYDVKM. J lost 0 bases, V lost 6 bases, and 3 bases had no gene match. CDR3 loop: CASSSGGANTGELFF. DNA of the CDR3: TGTGCCAGCAGCTCCGGGGGGGCGAACACCGGGGAGCTGTTTTTT.

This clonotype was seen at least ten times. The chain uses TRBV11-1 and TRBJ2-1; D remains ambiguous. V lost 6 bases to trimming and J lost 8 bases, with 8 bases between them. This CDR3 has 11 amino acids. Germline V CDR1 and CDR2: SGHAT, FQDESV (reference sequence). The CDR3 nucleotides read TGTGCCAGCAGTTTGGCTGATGAGCAGTTCTTC. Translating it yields CASSLADEQFF.

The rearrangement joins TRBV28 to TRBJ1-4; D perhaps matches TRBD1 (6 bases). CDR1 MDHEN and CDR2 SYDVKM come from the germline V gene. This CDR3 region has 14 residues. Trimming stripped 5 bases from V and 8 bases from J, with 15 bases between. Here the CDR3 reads CASSIQGRYEKLFF. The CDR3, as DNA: TGTGCCAGCAGTATACAGGGTCGTTACGAAAAACTGTTTTTT.

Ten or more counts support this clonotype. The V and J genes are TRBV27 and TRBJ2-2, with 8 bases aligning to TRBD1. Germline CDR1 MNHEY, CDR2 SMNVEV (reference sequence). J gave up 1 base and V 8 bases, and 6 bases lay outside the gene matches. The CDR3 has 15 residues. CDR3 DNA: TGTGCCAGCCCTCCGGACAGGGAGAACACCGGGGAGCTGTTTTTT. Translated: CASPPDRENTGELFF.

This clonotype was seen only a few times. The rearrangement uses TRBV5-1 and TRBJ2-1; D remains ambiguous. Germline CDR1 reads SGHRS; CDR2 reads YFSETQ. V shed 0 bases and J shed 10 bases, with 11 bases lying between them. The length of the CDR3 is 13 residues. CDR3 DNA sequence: TGCGCCAGCAGCTTGGCCGGAAGCTTGGAGCAGTTCTTC. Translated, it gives CASSLAGSLEQFF.

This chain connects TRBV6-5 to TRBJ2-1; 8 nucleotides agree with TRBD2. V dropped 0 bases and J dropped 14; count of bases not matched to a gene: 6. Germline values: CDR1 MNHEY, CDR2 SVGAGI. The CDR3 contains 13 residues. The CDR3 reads CASSYSFGAGEFF. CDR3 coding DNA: TGTGCCAGCAGTTACTCCTTCGGAGCGGGAGAGTTCTTC.

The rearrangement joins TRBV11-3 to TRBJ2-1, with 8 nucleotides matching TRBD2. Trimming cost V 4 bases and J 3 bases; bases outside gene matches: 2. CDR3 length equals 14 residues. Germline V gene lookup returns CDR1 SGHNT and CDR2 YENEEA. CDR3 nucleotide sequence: TGTGCCAGCAGCTCCACTAGCGGCTACAATGAGCAGTTCTTC. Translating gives CASSSTSGYNEQFF.

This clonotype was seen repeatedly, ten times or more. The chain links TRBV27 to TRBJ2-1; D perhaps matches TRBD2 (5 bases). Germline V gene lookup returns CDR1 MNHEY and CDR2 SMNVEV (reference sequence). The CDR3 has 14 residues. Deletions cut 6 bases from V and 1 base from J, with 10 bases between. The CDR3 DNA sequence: TGTGCCAGCAGGGGTCGGGGTTCCTACAATGAGCAGTTCTTC. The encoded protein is CASRGRGSYNEQFF.

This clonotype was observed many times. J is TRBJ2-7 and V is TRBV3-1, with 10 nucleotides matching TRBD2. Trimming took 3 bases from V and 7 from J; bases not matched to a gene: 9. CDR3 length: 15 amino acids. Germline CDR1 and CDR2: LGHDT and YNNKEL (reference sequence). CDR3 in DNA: TGTGCCAGCAGCCAGGTCGGTGCTAGCGGGAGTGAGCAGTACTTC. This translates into CASSQVGASGSEQYF.

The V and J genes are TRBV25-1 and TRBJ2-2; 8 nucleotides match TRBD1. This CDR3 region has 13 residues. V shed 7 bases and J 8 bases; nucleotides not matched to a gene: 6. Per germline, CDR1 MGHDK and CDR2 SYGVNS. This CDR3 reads CASTPRTGGELFF. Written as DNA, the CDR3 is TGTGCCAGCACTCCCAGGACAGGGGGGGAGCTGTTTTTT.

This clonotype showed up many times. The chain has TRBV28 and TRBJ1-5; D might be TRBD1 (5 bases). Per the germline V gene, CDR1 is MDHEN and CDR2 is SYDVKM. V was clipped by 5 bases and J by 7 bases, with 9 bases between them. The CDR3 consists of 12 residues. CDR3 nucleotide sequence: TGTGCCAGCAGTCCCCAGGGACAGCCCCAGCATTTT. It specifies CASSPQGQPQHF.

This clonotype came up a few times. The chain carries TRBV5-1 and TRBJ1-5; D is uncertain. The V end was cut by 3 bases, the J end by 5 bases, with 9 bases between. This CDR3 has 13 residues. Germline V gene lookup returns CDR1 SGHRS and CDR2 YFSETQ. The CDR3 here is CASSSDGDQPQHF. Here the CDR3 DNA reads TGCGCCAGCAGCTCGGATGGGGATCAGCCCCAGCATTTT.

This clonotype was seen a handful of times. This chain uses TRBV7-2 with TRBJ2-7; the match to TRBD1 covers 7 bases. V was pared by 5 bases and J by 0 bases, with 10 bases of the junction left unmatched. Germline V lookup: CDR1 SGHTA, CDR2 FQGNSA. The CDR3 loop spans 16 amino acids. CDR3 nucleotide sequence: TGTGCCAGCAGCCCTACCGGACAGGTCCTCTCCTACGAGCAGTACTTC. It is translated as CASSPTGQVLSYEQYF.

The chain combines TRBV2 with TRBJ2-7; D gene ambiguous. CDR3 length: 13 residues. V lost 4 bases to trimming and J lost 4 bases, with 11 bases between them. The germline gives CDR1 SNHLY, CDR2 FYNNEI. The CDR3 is CASSGGVSYEQYF. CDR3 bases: TGTGCCAGCAGTGGTGGGGTTAGTTACGAGCAGTACTTC.

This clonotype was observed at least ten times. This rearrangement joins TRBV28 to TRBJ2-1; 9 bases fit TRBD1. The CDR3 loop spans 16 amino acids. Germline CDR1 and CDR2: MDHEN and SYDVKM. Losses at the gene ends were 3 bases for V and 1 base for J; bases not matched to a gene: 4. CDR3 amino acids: CASSLRQGVSYNEQFF. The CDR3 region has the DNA TGTGCCAGCAGTTTGCGACAGGGGGTGTCCTACAATGAGCAGTTCTTC.

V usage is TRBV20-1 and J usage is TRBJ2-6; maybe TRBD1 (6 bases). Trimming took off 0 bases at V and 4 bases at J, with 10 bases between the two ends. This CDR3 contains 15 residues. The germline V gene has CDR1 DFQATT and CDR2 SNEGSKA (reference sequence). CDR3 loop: CSARETGRGANVLTF. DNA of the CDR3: TGCAGTGCTAGAGAAACAGGGCGCGGGGCCAACGTCCTGACTTTC.

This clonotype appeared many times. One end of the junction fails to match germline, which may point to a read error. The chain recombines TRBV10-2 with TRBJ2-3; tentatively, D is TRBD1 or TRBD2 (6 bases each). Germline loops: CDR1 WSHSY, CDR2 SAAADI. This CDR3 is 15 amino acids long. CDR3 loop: CATSSTGGYTDTQYF. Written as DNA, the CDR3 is TGCGCCACCAGTTCAACCGGGGGCTACACAGATACGCAGTATTTT.

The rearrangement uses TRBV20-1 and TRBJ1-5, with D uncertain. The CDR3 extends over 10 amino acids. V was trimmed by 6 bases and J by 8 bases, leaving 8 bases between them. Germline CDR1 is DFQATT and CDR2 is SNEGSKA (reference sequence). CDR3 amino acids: CSAHGEPQHF. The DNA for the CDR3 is TGCAGTGCCCACGGGGAGCCCCAGCATTTT.

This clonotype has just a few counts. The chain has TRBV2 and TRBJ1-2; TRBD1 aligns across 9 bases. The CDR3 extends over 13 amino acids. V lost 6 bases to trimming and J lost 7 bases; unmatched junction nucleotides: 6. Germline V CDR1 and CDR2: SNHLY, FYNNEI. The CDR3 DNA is TGTGCCAGCAGGCAACAGGGGGCGGCTGGCTACACCTTC. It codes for CASRQQGAAGYTF.

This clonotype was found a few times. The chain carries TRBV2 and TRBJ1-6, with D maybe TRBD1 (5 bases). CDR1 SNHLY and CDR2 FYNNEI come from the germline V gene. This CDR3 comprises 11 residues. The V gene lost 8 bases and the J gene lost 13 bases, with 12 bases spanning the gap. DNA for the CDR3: TGTGCCAGCCAAATGGAGGGGCCCCTCCACTTT. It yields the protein CASQMEGPLHF.

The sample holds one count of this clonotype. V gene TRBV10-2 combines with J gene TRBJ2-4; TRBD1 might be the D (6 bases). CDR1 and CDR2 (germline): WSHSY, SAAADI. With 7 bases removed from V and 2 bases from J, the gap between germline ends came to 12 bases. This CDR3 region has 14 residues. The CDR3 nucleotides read TGCGCCAGCACCCCGACAGGAACCAAAAACATTCAGTACTTC. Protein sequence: CASTPTGTKNIQYF.

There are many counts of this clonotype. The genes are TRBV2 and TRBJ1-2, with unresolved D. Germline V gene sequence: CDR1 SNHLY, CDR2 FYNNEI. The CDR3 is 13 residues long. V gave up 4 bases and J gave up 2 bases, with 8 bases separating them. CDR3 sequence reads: CASSGSGNYGYTF. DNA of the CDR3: TGTGCCAGCAGTGGATCTGGGAACTATGGCTACACCTTC. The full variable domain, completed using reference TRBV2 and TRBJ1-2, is EPEVTQTPSHQVTQMGQEVILRCVPISNHLYFYWYRQILGQKVEFLVSFYNNEISEKSEIFDDQFSVERPDGSNFTLKIRSTKLEDSAMYFCASSGSGNYGYTFGSGTRLTVV.

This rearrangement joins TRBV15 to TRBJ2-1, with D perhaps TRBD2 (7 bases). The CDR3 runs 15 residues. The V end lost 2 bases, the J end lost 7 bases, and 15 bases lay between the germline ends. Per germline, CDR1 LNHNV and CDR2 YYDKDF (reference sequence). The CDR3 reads CATSRNRGARNEQFF. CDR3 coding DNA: TGTGCCACCAGCAGAAATCGGGGGGCTCGGAATGAGCAGTTCTTC.

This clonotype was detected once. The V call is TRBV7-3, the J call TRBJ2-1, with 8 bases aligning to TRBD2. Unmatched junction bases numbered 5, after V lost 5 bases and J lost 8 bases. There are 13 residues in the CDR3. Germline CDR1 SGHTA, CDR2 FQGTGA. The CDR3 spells CASSITSGDEQFF. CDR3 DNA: TGTGCCAGCAGCATCACTAGCGGCGATGAGCAGTTCTTC.

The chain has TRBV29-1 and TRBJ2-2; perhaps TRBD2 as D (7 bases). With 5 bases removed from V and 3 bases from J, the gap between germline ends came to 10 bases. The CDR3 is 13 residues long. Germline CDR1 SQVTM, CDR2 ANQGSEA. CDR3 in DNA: TGCAGCGTTTCCGGGGGGCACACCGGGGAGCTGTTTTTT. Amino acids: CSVSGGHTGELFF.